This T cell receptor (beta chain) is from a study of identifying expanded T cells in peripheral blood. The CDR3 totals 15 residues. V dropped 7 bases and J dropped 0 bases, with 12 bases sitting between them. Germline CDR1 is MDHEN and CDR2 is SYDVKM. The data were produced by immunoSEQ multiplex PCR, yet TCRdb's version contains in-frame clones alone and is incomplete. The data contain about 81,000 clones, about four fifths of them seen just once; the ten biggest clones take up around 20%. Sequencing was carried out using blood. The TCR sequence derives from a person aged 18 to 75 in good health. The chain couples TRBV28 to TRBJ1-4; no clear D. The CDR3 nucleotides are TGTGCCAGCACCTCCTTCATGGCAACTAATGAAAAACTGTTTTTT. Residues: CASTSFMATNEKLFF.